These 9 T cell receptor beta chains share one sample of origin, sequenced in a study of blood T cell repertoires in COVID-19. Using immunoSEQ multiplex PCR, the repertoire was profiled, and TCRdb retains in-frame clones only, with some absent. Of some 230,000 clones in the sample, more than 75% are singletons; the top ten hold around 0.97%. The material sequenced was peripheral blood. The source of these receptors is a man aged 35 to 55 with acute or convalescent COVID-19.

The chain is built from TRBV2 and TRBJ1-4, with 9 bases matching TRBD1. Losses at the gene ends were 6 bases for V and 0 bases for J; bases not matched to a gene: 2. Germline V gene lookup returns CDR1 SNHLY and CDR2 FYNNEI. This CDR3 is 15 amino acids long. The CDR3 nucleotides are TGTGCCAGCAGACAGGGGGCGACAACTAATGAAAAACTGTTTTTT. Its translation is CASRQGATTNEKLFF.

CDR3 coding DNA: TGTGCCAGCAGCCCGCGGGGAGCCAGGGTGAACACTGAAGCTTTCTTT. Protein sequence: CASSPRGARVNTEAFF. This chain joins TRBV9 and TRBJ1-1; TRBD1 is a possible D gene (5 bases). Germline loops: CDR1 SGDLS, CDR2 YYNGEE. The CDR3 contains 16 residues. The V end lost 4 bases, the J end lost 0 bases, and 16 bases lay between the germline ends.

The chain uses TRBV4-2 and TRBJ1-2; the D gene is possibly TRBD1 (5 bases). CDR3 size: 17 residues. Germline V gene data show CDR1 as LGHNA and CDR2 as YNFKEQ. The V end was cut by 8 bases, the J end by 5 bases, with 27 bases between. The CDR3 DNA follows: TGTGCCAGCGCCCCCCGGGAGAAGCAGGGTTTACAATATGGCTACACCTTC. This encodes CASAPREKQGLQYGYTF.

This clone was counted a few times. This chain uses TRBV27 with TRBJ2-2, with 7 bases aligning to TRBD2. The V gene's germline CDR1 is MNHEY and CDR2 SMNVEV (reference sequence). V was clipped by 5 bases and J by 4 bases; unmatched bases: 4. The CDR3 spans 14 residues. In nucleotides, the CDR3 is TGTGCCAGCAGTCTCGGGGGGATCACCGGGGAGCTGTTTTTT. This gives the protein CASSLGGITGELFF.

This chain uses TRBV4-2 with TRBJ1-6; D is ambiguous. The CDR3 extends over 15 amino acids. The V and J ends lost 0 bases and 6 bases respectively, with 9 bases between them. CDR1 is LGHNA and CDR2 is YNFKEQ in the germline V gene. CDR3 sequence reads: CASSQESGANSPLHF. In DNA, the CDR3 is TGTGCCAGCAGCCAAGAAAGCGGTGCTAATTCACCCCTCCACTTT.

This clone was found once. In DNA form, the CDR3 reads TGTGCCAGCAGTCTCGGACAGGTTCGGAACACTGAAGCTTTCTTT. Its translation is CASSLGQVRNTEAFF. V and J are TRBV6-2 or TRBV6-3 and TRBJ1-1; 7 nucleotides align to TRBD1. Germline trimming cut 5 bases from V and 1 base from J; bases unmatched to any gene: 7. Per the germline V gene, CDR1 is MNHEY and CDR2 is SVGEGT. The CDR3 consists of 15 residues.

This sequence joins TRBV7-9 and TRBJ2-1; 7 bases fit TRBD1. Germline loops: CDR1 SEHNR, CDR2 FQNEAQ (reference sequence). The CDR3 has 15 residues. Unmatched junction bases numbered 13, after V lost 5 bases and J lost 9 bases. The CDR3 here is CASSERTGPWGEQFF. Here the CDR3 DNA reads TGTGCCAGCAGCGAACGGACAGGCCCCTGGGGTGAGCAGTTCTTC. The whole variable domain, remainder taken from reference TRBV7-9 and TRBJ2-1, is DTGVSQNPRHKITKRGQNVTFRCDPISEHNRLYWYRQTLGQGPEFLTYFQNEAQLEKSRLLSDRFSAERPKGSFSTLEIQRTEQGDSAMYLCASSERTGPWGEQFFGPGTRLTVL.

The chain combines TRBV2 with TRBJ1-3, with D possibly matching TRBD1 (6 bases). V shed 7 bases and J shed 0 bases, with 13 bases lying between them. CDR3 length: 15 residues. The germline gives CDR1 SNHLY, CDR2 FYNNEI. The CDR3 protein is CASKITGNSGNTIYF. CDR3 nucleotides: TGTGCCAGCAAAATCACAGGGAACTCTGGAAACACCATATATTTT.

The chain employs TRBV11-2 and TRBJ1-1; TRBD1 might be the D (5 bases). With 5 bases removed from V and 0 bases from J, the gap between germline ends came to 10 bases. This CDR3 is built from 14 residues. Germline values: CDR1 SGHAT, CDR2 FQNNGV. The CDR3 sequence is CASSRQLLNTEAFF. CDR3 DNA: TGTGCCAGCAGCCGACAGTTATTGAACACTGAAGCTTTCTTT.